These 18 T cell receptor beta chains came from one sample sequenced in a study of OX40 agonist ivuxolimab in advanced cancers. Libraries were prepared through the immunoSEQ multiplex PCR assay. In TCRdb, the immuneACCESS table is reduced to in-frame sequences with V and J assigned. These tables do not hold every clone; where another copy was compared, an unresolved V gene accounts for under half, and the others remain unexplained. Here the sample has about 62,000 clones; 79% occur a single time. The ten largest clones add up to roughly a tenth of the sample. The starting material was CD4+ or CD8+ T cells sorted from blood, obtained in a trial of the OX40 agonist ivuxolimab. The source is an adult with an advanced solid tumor such as melanoma, head and neck, liver or kidney cancer.

The rearrangement uses TRBV10-3 and TRBJ2-3; 8 nucleotides match TRBD2. The V gene end was trimmed by 5 bases and the J gene end by 6 bases; junction bases not matched to a gene: 16. The CDR3 covers 17 residues. The germline gives CDR1 ENHRY, CDR2 SYGVKD. Here the CDR3 reads CAISNEGSGGHDDTQYF. The CDR3, as DNA: TGTGCCATCAGTAATGAGGGCAGCGGGGGCCACGATGATACGCAGTATTTT.

The chain joins TRBV19 to TRBJ1-2; no firm D call. The CDR3 has 12 amino acids. Trimming shortened V by 9 bases and J by 4 bases, and 12 bases separated the two germline ends. Germline V gene sequence: CDR1 LNHDA, CDR2 SQIVND (reference sequence). The CDR3 DNA follows: TGTGCCAGCAGGACGAGCTCCTATGGCTACACCTTC. Translation: CASRTSSYGYTF.

This rearrangement joins TRBV27 to TRBJ2-7; 8 bases line up with TRBD1. The V gene's germline CDR1 is MNHEY and CDR2 SMNVEV (reference sequence). The CDR3 is made up of 18 amino acids. V dropped 4 bases and J dropped 0; count of bases not matched to a gene: 14. CDR3 in amino acids: CASSSAGQGPTFSYEQYF. For the CDR3, the DNA is TGTGCCAGCAGTTCCGCTGGACAGGGCCCTACATTCTCCTACGAGCAGTACTTC.

The chain has TRBV27 and TRBJ2-7, with 14 bases matching TRBD2. The CDR3 covers 15 residues. From germline, CDR1 is MNHEY and CDR2 SMNVEV (reference sequence). The V segment lost 6 bases and the J segment 2 bases; nucleotides outside the gene matches: 3. CDR3 nucleotide sequence: TGTGCCAGCAGCAGACTAGCGGGAGGGACCTACGAGCAGTACTTC. Protein product: CASSRLAGGTYEQYF.

The chain combines TRBV7-9 with TRBJ1-3; D gene ambiguous. V was cut by 5 bases and J by 1 base, with 9 bases left in between. The CDR3 runs 14 residues. Germline CDR1 SEHNR, CDR2 FQNEAQ (reference sequence). CDR3 sequence reads: CASSPGVSGNTIYF. CDR3 DNA: TGTGCCAGCAGCCCCGGAGTTTCTGGAAACACCATATATTTT. Together with reference TRBV7-9 and TRBJ1-3, the CDR3 gives the full variable domain: DTGVSQNPRHKITKRGQNVTFRCDPISEHNRLYWYRQTLGQGPEFLTYFQNEAQLEKSRLLSDRFSAERPKGSFSTLEIQRTEQGDSAMYLCASSPGVSGNTIYFGEGSWLTVV.

V is TRBV21-1 and J is TRBJ2-7; no check of the table's D call, TRBD1, against the DNA was made. TRBV21-1 corresponds to a pseudogene. CDR3 size: 16 residues. This CDR3 reads CASSILFRDRSYEQYF. DNA for the CDR3: TGTGCCAGCAGCATATTATTCCGGGACAGGTCCTACGAGCAGTACTTC.

The chain couples TRBV19 to TRBJ2-5; perhaps D is TRBD1 or TRBD2 (7 bases each). Germline CDR1 LNHDA, CDR2 SQIVND (reference sequence). Trimming cost V 6 bases and J 5 bases, with 22 bases left between them. CDR3 length: 16 residues. The CDR3 reads CASSLGGYRGRETQYF. The CDR3 coding sequence is TGTGCCAGTAGCCTGGGGGGGTACAGGGGACGGGAGACCCAGTACTTC.

DNA of the CDR3: TGTGCCAGCAATAAAGACAGGGCGCGGTTGGCTGAAGCTTTCTTT. Translating it yields CASNKDRARLAEAFF. The chain carries TRBV27 and TRBJ1-1; 7 nucleotides agree with TRBD1. V lost 7 bases and J lost 6; bases outside the gene matches: 14. Per germline, CDR1 MNHEY and CDR2 SMNVEV (reference sequence). This CDR3 comprises 15 residues.

This chain joins TRBV27 and TRBJ2-1; 8 positions agree with TRBD2. The V segment lost 0 bases and the J segment 8 bases; nucleotides outside the gene matches: 6. The CDR3 covers 15 residues. Germline CDR1 reads MNHEY; CDR2 reads SMNVEV (reference sequence). The CDR3 here is CASSLSRRGVDEQFF. DNA for the CDR3: TGTGCCAGCAGTTTATCACGGCGGGGGGTTGATGAGCAGTTCTTC.

The rearrangement links TRBV11-3 to TRBJ1-1, with a tentative D call TRBD1 (5 bases). CDR3 length: 13 amino acids. The V end was cut by 1 base, the J end by 4 bases, with 7 bases between. Germline CDR1 reads SGHNT; CDR2 reads YENEEA. Written as DNA, the CDR3 is TGTGCCAGCAGCTTAGGAGGGACCACTGAAGCTTTCTTT. Translating gives CASSLGGTTEAFF.

The V gene is TRBV7-2, the J gene TRBJ2-1; 9 nucleotides match TRBD2. Germline V gene sequence: CDR1 SGHTA, CDR2 FQGNSA. This CDR3 is 16 amino acids long. V lost 3 bases and J lost 8; bases outside the gene matches: 11. CDR3 bases: TGTGCCAGCAGCTTGGGCGGGAGGGCCTTGGGGGATGAGCAGTTCTTC. This gives the protein CASSLGGRALGDEQFF.

V gene TRBV10-3 combines with J gene TRBJ1-4; tentatively, D is TRBD1 (5 bases). V was shortened by 11 bases and J by 5 bases, with 18 bases between the two germline ends. The CDR3 is 14 amino acids. Per germline, CDR1 ENHRY and CDR2 SYGVKD. DNA of the CDR3: TGTGCCTCTCAAGGCGGGGGGAAGAATGAAAAACTGTTTTTT. Translation gives CASQGGGKNEKLFF.

The V gene is TRBV7-9, the J gene TRBJ2-4, with D possibly matching TRBD2 (5 bases). Between the trimmed V and J ends, which lost 1 base and 2 bases, there was a span of 9 bases. Germline V CDR1 and CDR2: SEHNR, FQNEAQ (reference sequence). The CDR3 is made up of 15 amino acids. Here the CDR3 DNA reads TGTGCCAGCAGCTTAGAGGGAGCCCCCAAAAACATTCAGTACTTC. It encodes CASSLEGAPKNIQYF.

This clone has more than one count but fewer than ten. V and J are TRBV2 and TRBJ2-7, with D possibly matching TRBD2 (6 bases). This CDR3 comprises 12 residues. Germline CDR1 is SNHLY and CDR2 is FYNNEI. V gave up 7 bases and J gave up 2 bases, with 9 bases separating them. The CDR3 loop is CASTGEPYEQYF. CDR3 sequence (DNA): TGTGCCAGCACGGGGGAACCCTACGAGCAGTACTTC.

This clone has only one observation. The V gene is TRBV27, the J gene TRBJ2-3, with D perhaps matching TRBD1 (6 bases). CDR3 length: 15 residues. Germline-derived CDR1 and CDR2 are MNHEY and SMNVEV (reference sequence). Trimming took 5 bases from V and 4 from J, leaving 16 bases between them. The CDR3 bases are TGTGCCAGCAGTCCGACTGGACAGTGGGCAGATACGCAGTATTTT. Residues: CASSPTGQWADTQYF.

The rearrangement links TRBV7-6 to TRBJ2-5; D may be TRBD1 or TRBD2 (5 bases each). Germline lookup yields CDR1 SGHVS and CDR2 FNYEAQ. The V end was cut by 6 bases, the J end by 5 bases, with 19 bases between. The CDR3 totals 15 residues. CDR3: CASSSRGQGFETQYF. The CDR3 DNA is TGTGCCAGCAGTTCCCGGGGCCAGGGTTTCGAGACCCAGTACTTC.

This rearrangement joins TRBV12-2 to TRBJ1-5; the DNA was not used to check the table's D call, TRBD1. TRBV12-2 is an annotated pseudogene. The CDR3 extends over 16 amino acids. The CDR3 DNA reads TGTGCAAGTCGCTTAGGGCAGGTCCCTTTTAATCAGCCCCAGCATTTT. Translating it yields CASRLGQVPFNQPQHF.

V gene TRBV16 combines with J gene TRBJ2-5, with D tentatively TRBD2 (5 bases). Germline loops: CDR1 KGHSY, CDR2 FQNENV. Trimming cost V 4 bases and J 5 bases, with 5 bases left between them. The CDR3 covers 11 residues. CDR3 region: CASSRGETQYF. CDR3 bases: TGTGCCAGCAGCCGAGGGGAGACCCAGTACTTC.